The 20 T cell receptor beta chains below come from one sample, sequenced in a study of T cell responses to AZD1222 COVID-19 vaccine. Assay used: immunoSEQ multiplex PCR; TCRdb lists only in-frame clones, some missing. The sample yields about 170,000 clones, more than 80% seen once. Sequencing used peripheral blood, obtained on day 0 of AZD1222 vaccination. The receptor source for this set is an adult in good health.

The chain carries TRBV27 and TRBJ2-5, with TRBD2 as a possible D gene (5 bases). Germline CDR1 and CDR2: MNHEY and SMNVEV (reference sequence). V was shortened by 2 bases and J by 7 bases, with 14 bases between the two germline ends. The CDR3 length is 14 residues. The CDR3: CASSLGLAAGTQYF. CDR3 in DNA: TGTGCCAGCAGTTTAGGGCTAGCCGCAGGGACCCAGTACTTC.

The chain combines TRBV2 with TRBJ1-2, with D perhaps TRBD1 (6 bases). This CDR3 contains 13 residues. The V gene lost 6 bases and the J gene lost 5 bases, with 13 bases spanning the gap. CDR1 is SNHLY and CDR2 is FYNNEI in the germline V gene. CDR3 coding DNA: TGTGCCAGCAGCCTAGACAGGCAATATGGCTACACCTTC. It is translated as CASSLDRQYGYTF.

The rearrangement joins TRBV29-1 to TRBJ2-3; 9 bases are shared with TRBD2. CDR1 and CDR2 (germline): SQVTM, ANQGSEA. The V gene end was trimmed by 5 bases and the J gene end by 4 bases; junction bases not matched to a gene: 1. This CDR3 region has 12 residues. The CDR3 region is CSVRTSADTQYF. CDR3 sequence (DNA): TGCAGCGTTCGGACTAGCGCAGATACGCAGTATTTT.

The chain joins TRBV5-1 to TRBJ2-6; a possible D gene is TRBD1 (5 bases). This CDR3 has 18 residues. The germline gives CDR1 SGHRS, CDR2 YFSETQ. V was shortened by 2 bases and J by 0 bases, with 15 bases between the two germline ends. The CDR3 DNA follows: TGCGCCAGCAGCTTTACAGGTCCTAAGGGCTCTGGGGCCAACGTCCTGACTTTC. Amino acids: CASSFTGPKGSGANVLTF.

The CDR3 protein is CASSPLQGLSFEQYF. The DNA of the CDR3 is TGTGCCAGCTCACCGCTACAGGGACTCTCGTTCGAGCAGTACTTC. The rearrangement joins TRBV18 to TRBJ2-7, with D tentatively TRBD1 or TRBD2 (6 bases each). This CDR3 has 15 residues. Germline assignment: CDR1 KGHSH and CDR2 LQKENI. V was clipped by 3 bases and J by 6 bases, with 18 bases between them.

The V gene is TRBV18, the J gene TRBJ1-1, with a possible D match to TRBD1 (5 bases). Germline CDR1 KGHSH, CDR2 LQKENI. The CDR3 has 12 amino acids. V gave up 3 bases and J gave up 10 bases, with 12 bases separating them. The CDR3 coding sequence is TGTGCCAGCTCACCCGACAGCCCAGCAGCTTTCTTT. Amino acids: CASSPDSPAAFF.

This clone was detected only once. This rearrangement joins TRBV5-5 to TRBJ2-3; D possibly uses TRBD1 or TRBD2 (5 bases each). V dropped 5 bases and J dropped 6 bases, with 13 bases sitting between them. This CDR3 is 13 amino acids long. Germline assignment: CDR1 SGHKS and CDR2 YYEKEE (reference sequence). The CDR3: CASSSGTTDTQYF. CDR3 DNA: TGTGCCAGCAGTTCCGGGACCACGGATACGCAGTATTTT.

This clone was found once. The rearrangement links TRBV3-1 (or the pseudogene TRBV3-2) to TRBJ2-1, with 8 nucleotides matching TRBD2. J lost 0 bases, V lost 6 bases, and 10 bases had no gene match. This CDR3 has 17 amino acids. Germline V lookup: CDR1 LGHDT, CDR2 YNNKEL (reference sequence). CDR3 loop: CASRKISGASSYNEQFF. CDR3 nucleotides: TGTGCCAGCAGGAAAATTAGCGGGGCAAGCTCCTACAATGAGCAGTTCTTC.

This chain connects TRBV18 to TRBJ2-5, with D unclear. V shed 0 bases and J shed 0 bases, with 5 bases lying between them. From germline, CDR1 is KGHSH and CDR2 LQKENI. The CDR3 is 14 amino acids. The CDR3 nucleotides are TGTGCCAGCTCACCACCGACACACCAAGAGACCCAGTACTTC. This encodes CASSPPTHQETQYF.

The chain carries TRBV2 and TRBJ1-3; D not resolved. V lost 4 bases and J 0 bases, leaving 19 bases between the germline ends. CDR1 SNHLY and CDR2 FYNNEI come from the germline V gene. This CDR3 is 18 amino acids long. The CDR3 sequence: CASSGKVVHQDSGNTIYF. The DNA of the CDR3 is TGTGCCAGCAGTGGGAAAGTAGTACACCAAGACTCTGGAAACACCATATATTTT.

The CDR3 sequence: CASTSAGGVSGELFF. DNA for the CDR3: TGTGCCAGTACCTCAGCGGGAGGTGTCTCCGGGGAGCTGTTTTTT. This chain connects TRBV19 to TRBJ2-2; TRBD2 aligns across 9 bases. The CDR3 runs 15 residues. With 7 bases clipped from V and 6 bases from J, the junction kept 9 bases outside the gene matches. The germline V gene has CDR1 LNHDA and CDR2 SQIVND (reference sequence).

V is TRBV11-2 and J is TRBJ1-4; D is perhaps TRBD1 (6 bases). This CDR3 spans 16 amino acids. V lost 1 base and J lost 7, with 16 bases in between. From germline, CDR1 is SGHAT and CDR2 FQNNGV. The CDR3 reads CASSLGRTGGSEKLFF. The CDR3 DNA is TGTGCCAGCAGCTTAGGCCGTACTGGGGGCAGTGAAAAACTGTTTTTT.

This sequence joins TRBV5-1 and TRBJ1-1; D gene uncertain. The CDR3 is made up of 14 amino acids. The V and J ends lost 0 bases and 1 base respectively, with 7 bases between them. Germline CDR1 is SGHRS and CDR2 is YFSETQ. CDR3 nucleotide sequence: TGCGCCAGCAGCTTGGACCCGGGGAACACTGAAGCTTTCTTT. Translated, it gives CASSLDPGNTEAFF.

The chain is built from TRBV6-6 and TRBJ2-7; D is tentatively TRBD1 or TRBD2 (5 bases each). The V end was cut by 2 bases, the J end by 0 bases, with 11 bases between. Germline V lookup: CDR1 MNHNY, CDR2 SVGAGI (reference sequence). There are 15 residues in the CDR3. CDR3 in amino acids: CASSYGGDGSYEQYF. DNA of the CDR3: TGTGCCAGCAGTTACGGTGGGGACGGCTCCTACGAGCAGTACTTC.

The chain has TRBV5-5 and TRBJ1-5, with D possibly being TRBD1 (5 bases). CDR3 length: 17 amino acids. Germline V gene lookup returns CDR1 SGHKS and CDR2 YYEKEE (reference sequence). The V end lost 4 bases, the J end lost 2 bases, and 19 bases lay between the germline ends. For the CDR3, the DNA is TGTGCCAGCAGCATAGGCCGGGGCTCGGACGGCAATCAGCCCCAGCATTTT. As protein: CASSIGRGSDGNQPQHF.

This clone has a handful of counts. This chain uses TRBV5-4 with TRBJ1-6; 9 nucleotides match TRBD1. The ends lost 3 bases at V and 14 bases at J; junction bases unmatched: 9. The CDR3 has 14 amino acids. The germline CDR1 and CDR2 sequences are SGHNT and YYREEE (reference sequence). The CDR3 DNA reads TGTGCCAGCAGCTACCGACAGGGGGTTCGGACCCTCCACTTT. Its translation: CASSYRQGVRTLHF.

The V and J genes are TRBV19 and TRBJ1-2; the match to TRBD1 covers 8 bases. The V gene's germline CDR1 is LNHDA and CDR2 SQIVND (reference sequence). The V gene end was trimmed by 2 bases and the J gene end by 4 bases; junction bases not matched to a gene: 18. The CDR3 spans 19 residues. The CDR3 region has the DNA TGTGCCAGTAGTATACCCCTCGGCAGGGGGCGGAAAAATTCCTATGGCTACACCTTC. It specifies CASSIPLGRGRKNSYGYTF.

V gene TRBV6-5 combines with J gene TRBJ1-2, with D unresolved. This CDR3 has 12 amino acids. Germline CDR1 reads MNHEY; CDR2 reads SVGAGI. V lost 6 bases and J lost 1, with 6 bases in between. CDR3 loop: CASSQNNYGYTF. The CDR3 bases are TGTGCCAGCAGCCAGAATAACTATGGCTACACCTTC.

The rearrangement uses TRBV6-5 and TRBJ1-2, with D unclear. Germline V CDR1 and CDR2: MNHEY, SVGAGI. The CDR3 covers 14 residues. V was shortened by 4 bases and J by 5 bases, with 14 bases between the two germline ends. DNA for the CDR3: TGTGCCAGCAGTTCCCAGGTACTGGAGTATGGCTACACCTTC. This translates into CASSSQVLEYGYTF.

The J gene is TRBJ2-3, the V gene TRBV19; 9 positions agree with TRBD1. J was trimmed by 2 bases and V by 3 bases; bases with no gene match: 3. The CDR3 has 15 residues. Germline CDR1 is LNHDA and CDR2 is SQIVND (reference sequence). CDR3 in DNA: TGTGCCAGTAGTATTACAGGGGGCCACACAGATACGCAGTATTTT. Its protein is CASSITGGHTDTQYF.